Listed below are T cell receptor beta chains from one sample, sequenced in a study of blood T cell repertoires in COVID-19. Here immunoSEQ multiplex PCR was the method, and the copy in TCRdb shows in-frame clones only, minus some. The sample has about 350,000 clones; about 89% are singletons. The material sequenced was PBMCs or T cells enriched from blood (not recorded which). Receptors were obtained from a woman aged 30 to 39 who had recovered from COVID-19. CDR3s include the opening cysteine and the closing phenylalanine or tryptophan. D genes are given only for firm matches. Clone size is stated in some rows and not others, as once, few, many or a class when expanded.

D: TRBD1
V: TRBV7-8
size: -
J: TRBJ1-1
CDR3: CASSLDRGRPEAFF
DNA: TGTGCCAGCAGCTTAGACAGGGGGCGGCCTGAAGCTTTCTTT

D: TRBD1
V: TRBV2
size: -
J: TRBJ1-4
CDR3: CASSRDRGREKLFF
DNA: TGTGCCAGCAGTCGGGACAGGGGGCGTGAAAAACTGTTTTTT

D: -
V: TRBV5-6
size: many
J: TRBJ1-2
CDR3: CASSSLGRGFYGYTF
DNA: TGTGCCAGCAGCTCGCTCGGCCGGGGATTCTATGGCTACACCTTC

D: TRBD2
V: TRBV9
size: -
J: TRBJ2-3
CDR3: CASSVVSGGSNTQYF
DNA: TGTGCCAGCAGCGTAGTAAGCGGGGGATCCAATACGCAGTATTTT

D: TRBD1
V: TRBV5-1
size: -
J: TRBJ2-5
CDR3: CASSLGQGEIGETQYF
DNA: TGCGCCAGCAGCTTGGGCCAGGGGGAGATCGGAGAGACCCAGTACTTC

D: TRBD1
V: TRBV28
size: once
J: TRBJ1-2
CDR3: CASSSTGTGGINTF
DNA: TGTGCCAGCAGCTCAACCGGGACAGGGGGAATCAACACCTTC

D: -
V: TRBV20-1
size: -
J: TRBJ2-7
CDR3: CSASTGQHQTYEQYF
DNA: TGCAGTGCTAGTACAGGACAGCACCAAACCTACGAGCAGTACTTC

D: TRBD2
V: TRBV2
size: once
J: TRBJ2-3
CDR3: CASSEARGGPDTQYF
DNA: TGTGCCAGCAGTGAAGCGCGGGGGGGGCCCGATACGCAGTATTTT

D: -
V: TRBV29-1
size: -
J: TRBJ2-7
CDR3: CSVEDRVGYEQYF
DNA: TGCAGCGTTGAAGACAGGGTAGGGTACGAGCAGTACTTC

D: -
V: TRBV28
size: -
J: TRBJ1-2
CDR3: CASSTSPDGYTF
DNA: TGTGCCAGCAGTACCTCCCCGGATGGCTACACCTTC

D: TRBD1
V: TRBV14
size: few
J: TRBJ1-3
CDR3: CASSQAGVGQAPTLNTIYF
DNA: TGTGCCAGCAGCCAAGCCGGAGTGGGACAGGCCCCAACGTTAAACACCATATATTTT

D: -
V: TRBV6-2/TRBV6-3
size: -
J: TRBJ1-2
CDR3: CASSYGQSYGYTF
DNA: TGTGCCAGCAGTTACGGCCAGTCCTATGGCTACACCTTC

D: TRBD2
V: TRBV27
size: -
J: TRBJ2-2
CDR3: CASSLLAGVGELFF
DNA: TGTGCCAGCAGTTTACTTGCGGGGGTCGGGGAGCTGTTTTTT

D: TRBD1
V: TRBV19
size: -
J: TRBJ1-2
CDR3: CASSINRGDGYTF
DNA: TGTGCCAGTAGTATAAACAGGGGAGATGGCTACACCTTC

D: -
V: TRBV3-1/TRBV3-2
size: -
J: TRBJ1-5
CDR3: CASSQSQGDQPQHF
DNA: TGTGCCAGCAGCCAAAGTCAGGGTGATCAGCCCCAGCATTTT

D: -
V: TRBV6-2/TRBV6-3
size: -
J: TRBJ1-2
CDR3: CASSGGVLYGYTF
DNA: TGTGCCAGCAGCGGAGGAGTATTGTATGGCTACACCTTC

D: -
V: TRBV5-1
size: few
J: TRBJ1-3
CDR3: CASSLGDRGSGNTIYF
DNA: TGCGCCAGCAGCTTGGGAGACAGAGGCTCTGGAAACACCATATATTTT

D: TRBD1
V: TRBV27
size: -
J: TRBJ1-2
CDR3: CASSPRQGLNYGYTF
DNA: TGTGCCAGCAGTCCCAGACAGGGCCTCAACTATGGCTACACCTTC

D: TRBD2
V: TRBV9
size: -
J: TRBJ2-3
CDR3: CASSVALGTREDTQYF
DNA: TGTGCCAGCAGCGTAGCTCTGGGGACTAGAGAAGATACGCAGTATTTT

D: -
V: TRBV11-3
size: -
J: TRBJ1-4
CDR3: CASSPYSGPRGTNEKLFF
DNA: TGTGCCAGCAGCCCGTATTCGGGACCCCGGGGGACTAATGAAAAACTGTTTTTT

D: -
V: TRBV10-3
size: -
J: TRBJ1-6
CDR3: CATRARDNILNSPLHF
DNA: TGTGCCACTAGAGCCCGGGACAATATATTGAATTCACCCCTCCACTTT

D: -
V: TRBV5-1
size: -
J: TRBJ1-1
CDR3: CASSSAIMNTEAFF
DNA: TGCGCCAGCAGCTCAGCGATCATGAACACTGAAGCTTTCTTT

D: -
V: TRBV28
size: -
J: TRBJ1-2
CDR3: CASSLGPRYYGYTF
DNA: TGTGCCAGCAGTTTAGGCCCACGTTACTATGGCTACACCTTC

D: -
V: TRBV19
size: -
J: TRBJ2-2
CDR3: CARPDRNTGELFF
DNA: TGTGCCAGACCGGACAGAAACACCGGGGAGCTGTTTTTT

D: -
V: TRBV14
size: -
J: TRBJ1-2
CDR3: CASSQVSRGQGYHGYTF
DNA: TGTGCCAGCAGCCAAGTGAGCAGAGGGCAGGGGTACCATGGCTACACCTTC

D: TRBD1
V: TRBV7-2
size: -
J: TRBJ1-1
CDR3: CASSLSRTGNAFF
DNA: TGTGCCAGCAGCTTAAGCAGGACAGGGAATGCTTTCTTT

D: -
V: TRBV4-1
size: once
J: TRBJ1-5
CDR3: CASSQDIREGVGNQPQHF
DNA: TGCGCCAGCAGCCAAGATATTAGGGAGGGGGTAGGCAATCAGCCCCAGCATTTT

D: -
V: TRBV6-5
size: -
J: TRBJ1-3
CDR3: CASSRGQQTGNTIYF
DNA: TGTGCCAGCAGCCGCGGACAGCAAACTGGAAACACCATATATTTT

D: -
V: TRBV28
size: -
J: TRBJ1-3
CDR3: CASSLTGPGNTIYF
DNA: TGTGCCAGCAGTTTAACAGGGCCTGGAAACACCATATATTTT

D: -
V: TRBV27
size: -
J: TRBJ1-5
CDR3: CASRRTGNQPQHF
DNA: TGTGCCAGCAGACGGACAGGCAATCAGCCCCAGCATTTT

D: TRBD2
V: TRBV2
size: -
J: TRBJ2-1
CDR3: CASSEDPGLAGSVFF
DNA: TGTGCCAGCAGTGAGGACCCAGGACTAGCGGGCTCGGTATTCTTC

D: -
V: TRBV3-1/TRBV3-2
size: -
J: TRBJ1-1
CDR3: CASSPDRAGETEAFF
DNA: TGTGCCAGCAGCCCGGATCGAGCCGGGGAGACTGAAGCTTTCTTT

D: TRBD1
V: TRBV11-2
size: -
J: TRBJ1-1
CDR3: CASSYRPGTGLTEAFF
DNA: TGTGCCAGCAGCTACCGACCCGGGACAGGGTTAACTGAAGCTTTCTTT

D: -
V: TRBV6-1
size: -
J: TRBJ1-6
CDR3: CASSEIIWADNSPLHF
DNA: TGTGCCAGCAGTGAAATAATCTGGGCCGATAATTCACCCCTCCACTTT

D: TRBD1
V: TRBV7-8
size: -
J: TRBJ1-2
CDR3: CASSTLLQGVYGYTF
DNA: TGTGCCAGCAGCACACTCTTACAGGGGGTCTATGGCTACACCTTC

D: -
V: TRBV7-2
size: -
J: TRBJ2-5
CDR3: CASSPGGGAETQYF
DNA: TGTGCCAGCAGCCCGGGCGGGGGCGCCGAGACCCAGTACTTC

D: -
V: TRBV4-2
size: -
J: TRBJ1-5
CDR3: CASSQVGEGNQPQHF
DNA: TGTGCCAGCAGCCAAGTAGGGGAGGGCAATCAGCCCCAGCATTTT

D: TRBD2
V: TRBV3-1/TRBV3-2
size: -
J: TRBJ2-3
CDR3: CASGEGSTDTQYF
DNA: TGTGCCTCCGGGGAGGGTTCCACAGATACGCAGTATTTT

D: TRBD2
V: TRBV6-6
size: -
J: TRBJ2-1
CDR3: CASSYSRGVYNEQFF
DNA: TGTGCCAGCAGTTACTCGCGGGGGGTCTACAATGAGCAGTTCTTC

D: TRBD1
V: TRBV2
size: -
J: TRBJ1-5
CDR3: CASGSTGGDNQPQHF
DNA: TGTGCCAGCGGCTCCACAGGGGGAGACAATCAGCCCCAGCATTTT

D: TRBD1
V: TRBV11-3
size: -
J: TRBJ2-3
CDR3: CASSRTGNTDTQYF
DNA: TGTGCCAGCAGCCGGACAGGGAATACAGATACGCAGTATTTT

D: TRBD1
V: TRBV5-1
size: -
J: TRBJ1-2
CDR3: CASSAGQGGYGYTF
DNA: TGCGCCAGCAGCGCCGGACAGGGGGGCTATGGCTACACCTTC

D: TRBD2
V: TRBV7-2
size: -
J: TRBJ2-3
CDR3: CASSLLAGPFTDTQYF
DNA: TGTGCCAGCAGCTTGCTAGCGGGGCCCTTCACAGATACGCAGTATTTT

D: -
V: TRBV3-1/TRBV3-2
size: -
J: TRBJ2-3
CDR3: CASSLRLGGTDTQYF
DNA: TGTGCCAGCAGCCTCCGACTAGGGGGCACAGATACGCAGTATTTT

D: TRBD1
V: TRBV5-1
size: -
J: TRBJ1-1
CDR3: CASSLGQGSPNTEAFF
DNA: TGCGCCAGCAGCTTGGGACAGGGGTCGCCAAACACTGAAGCTTTCTTT

D: -
V: TRBV27
size: once
J: TRBJ1-2
CDR3: CASRAGLNYGYTF
DNA: TGTGCCAGCAGGGCGGGCCTTAACTATGGCTACACCTTC

D: -
V: TRBV9
size: -
J: TRBJ1-1
CDR3: CASSPEGGGMDTEAFF
DNA: TGTGCCAGCAGCCCCGAGGGCGGCGGCATGGACACTGAAGCTTTCTTT

D: -
V: TRBV12-3/TRBV12-4
size: -
J: TRBJ1-2
CDR3: CASSFTGMDGYTF
DNA: TGTGCCAGCAGTTTCACGGGGATGGATGGCTACACCTTC

D: -
V: TRBV5-4
size: -
J: TRBJ1-3
CDR3: CASSLAGGSGNTIYF
DNA: TGTGCCAGCAGCTTGGCCGGGGGATCGGGAAACACCATATATTTT

D: TRBD1
V: TRBV10-3
size: -
J: TRBJ1-5
CDR3: CAFLLPSTGREPQHF
DNA: TGTGCCTTTCTGCTCCCCTCGACAGGGCGGGAGCCCCAGCATTTT

D: -
V: TRBV13
size: once
J: TRBJ1-1
CDR3: CASSRDKSTEAFF
DNA: TGTGCCAGCAGCCGGGACAAGAGCACTGAAGCTTTCTTT